This TCR beta chain stems from a study of persistence of HIV-infected CD4 T cells. To note about this clone: As yet, its antigen is unknown. This specimen includes other DNA sequences encoding the same CDR3.

Cells were stimulated nonspecifically with anti-CD3/anti-CD28 magnetic beads. Responding CD4+ T cells were sorted by upregulation of both CD40 ligand and CD69. Anti-CD28/CD49d costimulation, CD40-blocking antibody and enfuvirtide were given to CD8-depleted PBMCs for 15 to 20 hours. This was the immunoSEQ version 4 assay in survey mode. The protocol was immunoSEQ multiplex PCR, while the TCRdb copy is restricted to in-frame clones and leaves out a portion. The table lists tens of thousands of clones, 87% of them singletons. General study results and limits: Proviral oligoclonality tracked with TCR oligoclonality within the same sorted cells. Degenerate expanded CDR3beta sequences were enriched among CMV- and Gag-responding cells.

The material sequenced was CD4+ T cells sorted from PBMCs after roughly 20-hour stimulation, taken from a patient who received antiretroviral therapy. This receptor was identified in an adult man with HIV who was CMV-seropositive.

The CDR3 here is CASSVAREETQYF. The CDR3 bases are TGTGCCAGCAGCGTAGCCCGGGAAGAGACCCAGTACTTC. V and J are TRBV9 and TRBJ2-5, with D unclear. The V end lost 0 bases, the J end lost 3 bases, and 6 bases lay between the germline ends. This CDR3 has 13 amino acids. CDR1 and CDR2 (germline): SGDLS, YYNGEE.